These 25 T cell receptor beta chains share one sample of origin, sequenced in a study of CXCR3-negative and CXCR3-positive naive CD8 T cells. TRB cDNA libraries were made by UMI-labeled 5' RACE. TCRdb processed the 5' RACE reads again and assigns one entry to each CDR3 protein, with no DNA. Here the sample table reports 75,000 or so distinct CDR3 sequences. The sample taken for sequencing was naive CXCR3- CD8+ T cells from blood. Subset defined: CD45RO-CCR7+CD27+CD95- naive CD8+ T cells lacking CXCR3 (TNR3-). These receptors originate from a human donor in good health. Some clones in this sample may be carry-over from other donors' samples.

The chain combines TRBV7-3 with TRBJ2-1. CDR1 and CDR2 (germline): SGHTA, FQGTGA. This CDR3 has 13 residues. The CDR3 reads CASSFAAYNEQFF.

CDR3 protein: CASSSGSGVVGYTF. V and J are TRBV14 and TRBJ1-2; the D call of TRBD1 rests on TCRdb alone, since no DNA is present to check it. CDR1 and CDR2 from the germline V gene are SGHDN and FVKESK. The CDR3 runs to 14 residues.

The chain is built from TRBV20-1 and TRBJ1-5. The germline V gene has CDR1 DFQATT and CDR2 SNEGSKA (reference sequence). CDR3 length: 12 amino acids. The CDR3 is CSGAGGNQPQHF.

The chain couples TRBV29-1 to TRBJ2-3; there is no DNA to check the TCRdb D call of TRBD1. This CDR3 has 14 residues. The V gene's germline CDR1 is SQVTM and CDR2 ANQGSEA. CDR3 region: CSAATGLGTDTQYF.

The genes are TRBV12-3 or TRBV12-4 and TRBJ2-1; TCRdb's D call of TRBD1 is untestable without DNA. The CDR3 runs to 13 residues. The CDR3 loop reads CASRSTGIYEQFF.

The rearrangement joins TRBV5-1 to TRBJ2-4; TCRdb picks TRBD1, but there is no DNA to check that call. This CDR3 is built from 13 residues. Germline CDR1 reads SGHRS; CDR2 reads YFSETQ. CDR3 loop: CASSQWTENIQYF. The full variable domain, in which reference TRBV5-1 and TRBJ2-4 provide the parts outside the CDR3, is KAGVTQTPRYLIKTRGQQVTLSCSPISGHRSVSWYQQTPGQGLQFLFEYFSETQRNKGNFPGRFSGRQFSNSRSEMNVSTLELGDSALYLCASSQWTENIQYFGAGTRLSVL.

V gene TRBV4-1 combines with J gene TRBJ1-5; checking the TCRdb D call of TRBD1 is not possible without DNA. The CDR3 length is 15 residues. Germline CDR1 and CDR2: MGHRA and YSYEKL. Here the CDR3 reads CASSPGGQGGQPQHF.

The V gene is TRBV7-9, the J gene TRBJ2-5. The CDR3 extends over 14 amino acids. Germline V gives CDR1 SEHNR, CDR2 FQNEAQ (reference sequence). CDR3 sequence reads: CASRPEVVWETQYF.

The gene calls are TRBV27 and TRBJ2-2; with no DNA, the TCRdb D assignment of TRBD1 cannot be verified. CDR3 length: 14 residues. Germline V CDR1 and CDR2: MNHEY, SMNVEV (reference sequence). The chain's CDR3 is CASTWTGDTGELFF.

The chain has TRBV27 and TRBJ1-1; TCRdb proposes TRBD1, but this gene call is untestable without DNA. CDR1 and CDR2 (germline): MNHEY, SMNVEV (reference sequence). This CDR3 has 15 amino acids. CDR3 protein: CASLTKGGLNTEAFF.

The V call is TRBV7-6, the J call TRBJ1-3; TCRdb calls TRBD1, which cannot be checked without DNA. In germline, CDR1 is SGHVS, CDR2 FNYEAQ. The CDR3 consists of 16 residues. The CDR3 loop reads CASSFLVRGRGDTIYF.

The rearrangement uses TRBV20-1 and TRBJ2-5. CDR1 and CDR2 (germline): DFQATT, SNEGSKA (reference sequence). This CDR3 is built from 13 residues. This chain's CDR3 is CSARGGYQETQYF.

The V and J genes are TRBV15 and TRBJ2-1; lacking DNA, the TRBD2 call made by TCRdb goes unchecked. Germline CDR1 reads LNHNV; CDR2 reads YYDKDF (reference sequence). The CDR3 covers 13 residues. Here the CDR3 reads CATGAGRYNEQFF.

CDR3 protein: CASSPLGYGYTF. The chain combines TRBV25-1 with TRBJ1-2. The length of the CDR3 is 12 residues. Germline V gene data show CDR1 as MGHDK and CDR2 as SYGVNS.

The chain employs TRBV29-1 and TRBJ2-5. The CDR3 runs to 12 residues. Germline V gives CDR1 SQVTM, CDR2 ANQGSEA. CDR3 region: CSVDNLSDRRYF.

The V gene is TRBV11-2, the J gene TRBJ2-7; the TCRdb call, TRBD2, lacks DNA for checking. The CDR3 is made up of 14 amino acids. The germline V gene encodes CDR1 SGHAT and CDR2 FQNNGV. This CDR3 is CASSLISGILEQYF.

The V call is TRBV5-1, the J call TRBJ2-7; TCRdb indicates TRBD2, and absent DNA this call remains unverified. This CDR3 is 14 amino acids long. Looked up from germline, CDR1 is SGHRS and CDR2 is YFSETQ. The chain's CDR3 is CASSPGLAGYEQYF. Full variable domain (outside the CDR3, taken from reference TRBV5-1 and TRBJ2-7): KAGVTQTPRYLIKTRGQQVTLSCSPISGHRSVSWYQQTPGQGLQFLFEYFSETQRNKGNFPGRFSGRQFSNSRSEMNVSTLELGDSALYLCASSPGLAGYEQYFGPGTRLTVT.

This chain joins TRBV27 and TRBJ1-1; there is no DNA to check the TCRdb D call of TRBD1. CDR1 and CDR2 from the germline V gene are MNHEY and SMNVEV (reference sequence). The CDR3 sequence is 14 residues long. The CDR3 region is CASSWDRVNTEAFF.

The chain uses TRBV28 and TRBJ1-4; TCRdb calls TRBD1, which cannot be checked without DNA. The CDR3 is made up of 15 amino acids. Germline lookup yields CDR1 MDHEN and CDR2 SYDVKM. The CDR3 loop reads CASSLTPTGTEKLFF.

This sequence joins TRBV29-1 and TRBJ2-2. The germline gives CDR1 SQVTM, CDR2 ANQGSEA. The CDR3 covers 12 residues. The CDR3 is CSAPSATGELFF.

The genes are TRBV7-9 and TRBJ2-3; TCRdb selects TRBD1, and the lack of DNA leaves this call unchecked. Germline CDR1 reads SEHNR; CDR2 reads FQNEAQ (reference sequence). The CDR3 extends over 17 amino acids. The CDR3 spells CASRQTQGFSRTDTQYF.

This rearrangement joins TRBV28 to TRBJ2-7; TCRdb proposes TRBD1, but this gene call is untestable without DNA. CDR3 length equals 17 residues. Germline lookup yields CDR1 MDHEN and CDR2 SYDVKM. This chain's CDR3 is CASYQTVHQGAIHEQYF.

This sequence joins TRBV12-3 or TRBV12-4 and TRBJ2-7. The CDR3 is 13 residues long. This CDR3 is CASSFGGPYEQYF.

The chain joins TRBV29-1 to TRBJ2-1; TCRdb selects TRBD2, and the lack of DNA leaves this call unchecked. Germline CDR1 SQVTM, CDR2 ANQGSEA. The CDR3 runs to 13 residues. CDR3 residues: CSVERGGYNEQFF.

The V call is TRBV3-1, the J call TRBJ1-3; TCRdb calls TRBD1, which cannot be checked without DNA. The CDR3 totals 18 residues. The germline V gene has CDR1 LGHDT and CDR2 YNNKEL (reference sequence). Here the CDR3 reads CASSQIFPAGSSGNTIYF.